Sequencing of this T cell receptor beta chain was carried out in a study of shared clonotypes between healthy human individuals. About this clone itself: Its antigen is as yet unknown.

The data were produced by immunoSEQ multiplex PCR, yet TCRdb's version contains in-frame clones alone and is incomplete. The table includes millions of clones, 85% to 95% detected once. Germline assignment: CDR1 SGHNT and CDR2 YENEEA. This CDR3 has 15 amino acids. V dropped 3 bases and J dropped 5; count of bases not matched to a gene: 8. General study points: Clonotype sharing across a few donors was observed for around 4.8% of naive CD4 clonotypes. All-four-donor shared clonotypes had higher generation probabilities than non-shared clonotypes did.

Both subsets, CD45RA+ naive and CD45RA-negative memory, were split from the CD4+ cells. The sample was naive CD4+ T cells sorted from blood. As for subset: CD45RA+ positively selected. The TCR comes from a young man in good health. The chain joins TRBV11-3 to TRBJ2-7; TRBD1 agrees at 9 bases. In nucleotides, the CDR3 is TGTGCCAGCAGCTTGAGGGGGACAGGGTTCCACGAGCAGTACTTC. Translated, it gives CASSLRGTGFHEQYF.